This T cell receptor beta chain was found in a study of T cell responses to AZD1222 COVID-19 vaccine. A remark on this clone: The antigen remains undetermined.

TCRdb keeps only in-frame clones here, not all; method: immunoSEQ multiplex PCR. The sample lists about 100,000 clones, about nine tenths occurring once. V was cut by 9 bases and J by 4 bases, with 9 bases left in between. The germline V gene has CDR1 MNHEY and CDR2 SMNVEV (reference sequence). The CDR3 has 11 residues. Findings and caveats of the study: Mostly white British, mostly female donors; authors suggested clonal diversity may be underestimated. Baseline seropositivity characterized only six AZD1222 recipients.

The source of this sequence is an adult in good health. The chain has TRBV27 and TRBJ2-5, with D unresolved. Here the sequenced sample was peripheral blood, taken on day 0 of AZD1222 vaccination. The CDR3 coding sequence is TGTGCCAGTAAGATGGGAGAGACCCAGTACTTC. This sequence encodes CASKMGETQYF.